The source of this T cell receptor beta chain is a study of T cell clusters in autoimmune cytopenias. TRB amplification used approximately 250 ng of peripheral blood genomic DNA. CDR3 length: 11 residues. Per germline, CDR1 GTSNPN and CDR2 SVGIG (reference sequence). One tube held mixed TRB-A and TRB-B primer pools for touch-down PCR. Following a re-call of the multiplex PCR reads, TCRdb has one entry per CDR3 protein and lacks DNA. The sample's table shows around 15,000 distinct CDR3 sequences. The data also belong to a second study, concerning T cell repertoires in aging, cancer and after chemotherapy.

Sequencing was done on a sample of peripheral blood. This clonotype originated in a human donor in good health. The rearrangement uses TRBV30 and TRBJ2-4; TCRdb's D call, TRBD1, is unchecked because there is no DNA. The CDR3 reads CAWTGGTTQYF.